A selection of T cell receptor beta chains follows, all from one sample in a study of T cells after yellow fever vaccination. Each CDR3 protein is one row after TCRdb ran MiXCR on the 5' RACE reads. The table shows a few hundred thousand distinct CDR3 sequences, with roughly 8.6% occurring only once. Sequences were derived from PBMCs, sampled 45 days after the first yellow fever vaccination. The receptors derive from a man between 18 and 29 years old who received the YFV17D yellow fever vaccine. Both conserved end residues are part of each CDR3. The D gene is left open where the match is weak. Only some rows state a clone size, as once, few, many or a class for expanded clones.

d_gene | j_gene | abundance | v_gene | len | CDR3nt | CDR3aa
. | TRBJ1-6 | few | TRBV7-2 | 13 | TGTGCCAGCAGTTTTGGCTCGTCGGCACCCCTCCACTTT | CASSFGSSAPLHF
TRBD1 | TRBJ1-2 | . | TRBV20-1 | 12 | TGCAGTGCTGTAACAGGGGTCTATGGCTACACCTTC | CSAVTGVYGYTF
. | TRBJ1-2 | many | TRBV27 | 14 | TGTGCCAGCAGACGAAGGGCGGAGGGCTATGGCTACACCTTC | CASRRRAEGYGYTF
TRBD2 | TRBJ2-5 | few | TRBV3-1 | 15 | TGTGCCAGCAGCGGGACTAGCGGGGGGCGAGAGACCCAGTACTTC | CASSGTSGGRETQYF
. | TRBJ2-4 | many | TRBV20-1 | 11 | TGCAGTGTTTATTCCAGTAACATTCAGTACTTC | CSVYSSNIQYF
TRBD2 | TRBJ2-3 | many | TRBV6-5 | 15 | TGTGCCAGCAGTTATTTAGCGGGGGGCACGGATACGCAGTATTTT | CASSYLAGGTDTQYF
. | TRBJ2-3 | many | TRBV7-8 | 14 | TGTGCCAGCACCCTATTAGAGGGATCAGATACGCAGTATTTT | CASTLLEGSDTQYF
TRBD1 | TRBJ1-2 | few | TRBV4-2 | 16 | TGTGCCAGCAGCCGGCGGGGACAGCCAACTAACTATGGCTACACCTTC | CASSRRGQPTNYGYTF
. | TRBJ2-5 | . | TRBV6-5 | 13 | TGTGCCAGCAGTTCCCGTCGAGGAGAGACCCAGTACTTC | CASSSRRGETQYF
TRBD1 | TRBJ2-3 | few | TRBV11-3 | 14 | TGTGCCAGCAGCTGGGGACAGGGCACAGATACGCAGTATTTT | CASSWGQGTDTQYF
TRBD2 | TRBJ2-1 | few | TRBV5-1 | 15 | TGCGCCAGCAGCTTGGCCCTACGGGGGGGCAATGAGCAGTTCTTC | CASSLALRGGNEQFF
. | TRBJ1-1 | . | TRBV7-9 | 11 | TGTGCCAGCAGCTTACAGGCTGAAGCTTTCTTT | CASSLQAEAFF
. | TRBJ1-5 | many | TRBV12-3/TRBV12-4 | 14 | TGTGCCAGCAGTTTGGGGAATAGCAATCAGCCCCAGCATTTT | CASSLGNSNQPQHF
TRBD1 | TRBJ1-6 | few | TRBV7-2 | 15 | TGTGCCAGCAGCATAAGGACAGGGGGTAATTCACCCCTCCACTTT | CASSIRTGGNSPLHF
TRBD2 | TRBJ2-1 | . | TRBV5-1 | 14 | TGCGCCAGCAGCGGGGGACTAGCCGTAAATGAGCAGTTCTTC | CASSGGLAVNEQFF
. | TRBJ2-1 | few | TRBV15 | 16 | TGTGCCACCAGCAGAGAAGGGCTTTGGACCTACAATGAGCAGTTCTTC | CATSREGLWTYNEQFF
. | TRBJ1-6 | many | TRBV20-1 | 18 | TGCAGTGCTAGTGCCTGGGGGTCTCCCACCTCCTATAATTCACCCCTCCACTTT | CSASAWGSPTSYNSPLHF
TRBD2 | TRBJ2-1 | many | TRBV7-9 | 17 | TGTGCCAGCAGCTCCCGCCAAGTAGCGGGGGCCCACAATGAGCAGTTCTTC | CASSSRQVAGAHNEQFF
. | TRBJ1-1 | few | TRBV7-6 | 13 | TGTGCCAGCAGCTTTACAATGAACACTGAAGCTTTCTTT | CASSFTMNTEAFF
. | TRBJ2-2 | . | TRBV6-5 | 15 | TGTGCCAGCAGTTACAGACGGCGGAACACCGGGGAGCTGTTTTTT | CASSYRRRNTGELFF
. | TRBJ1-6 | . | TRBV6-1 | 16 | TGTGCCAGCAGTCATGGGGCAGCCTCCTATAATTCACCCCTCCACTTT | CASSHGAASYNSPLHF
. | TRBJ2-1 | . | TRBV12-3/TRBV12-4 | 16 | TGTGCCAGCAGTCCCAATAGCGGCCGCTCCTACAATGAGCAGTTCTTC | CASSPNSGRSYNEQFF
TRBD1 | TRBJ2-1 | many | TRBV7-6 | 13 | TGTGCCAGCAGCTGGGACAGTACCAATGAGCAGTTCTTC | CASSWDSTNEQFF
. | TRBJ1-2 | few | TRBV20-1 | 14 | TGCAGTGCCGCCGCCCGGGGAAATTACTATGGCTACACCTTC | CSAAARGNYYGYTF
. | TRBJ2-7 | . | TRBV21-1 | 16 | TGTGCCCCGCAGGGTCGCCCGGGAGACAGCTCCTACGAGCAGTACTTC | CAPQGRPGDSSYEQYF
TRBD2 | TRBJ2-5 | . | TRBV20-1 | 20 | TGCTGTGCTAGAGATCGGAGTGGGGCCCTAGCGGGGGCTTGGGGGGAGACCCAGTACTTC | CCARDRSGALAGAWGETQYF
TRBD1 | TRBJ1-1 | few | TRBV5-1 | 14 | TGCGCCAGCAGCTTCGCCAGGGGGGAGGATGAAGCTTTCTTT | CASSFARGEDEAFF
. | TRBJ1-2 | . | TRBV7-2 | 12 | TGTGCCAGCAGCCCTGTTTTCTATGGCTACACCTTC | CASSPVFYGYTF
TRBD2 | TRBJ2-1 | . | TRBV7-8 | 15 | TGTGCCAGCAGCACACAGCGGGGAGCCTACAATGAGCAGTTCTTC | CASSTQRGAYNEQFF
TRBD2 | TRBJ2-5 | few | TRBV6-1 | 16 | TGTGCCAGCAGTACCACGAGGGCGGGGGGCCAGGAGACCCAGTACTTC | CASSTTRAGGQETQYF
. | TRBJ2-7 | few | TRBV5-1 | 14 | TGCGCCAGCAGCTTGGGGCAGACACCATACGAGCAGTACTTC | CASSLGQTPYEQYF
. | TRBJ2-1 | few | TRBV6-2/TRBV6-3 | 12 | TGTGCCAGCAGTTTTGGGAACAATGAGCAGTTCTTC | CASSFGNNEQFF
. | TRBJ2-1 | few | TRBV5-2 | 22 | . | CASKNLLTWDEQFFETWDEQFF
TRBD2 | TRBJ2-3 | . | TRBV9 | 16 | TGTGCCAGCAGCGTTGGGACTAGCGGGGGTACAGATACGCAGTATTTT | CASSVGTSGGTDTQYF
TRBD2 | TRBJ2-7 | many | TRBV5-1 | 15 | TGCGCCAGCAGCGCCGGCGGGACTAGCCGCTACGAGCAGTACTTC | CASSAGGTSRYEQYF
TRBD2 | TRBJ2-1 | many | TRBV4-2 | 14 | TGTGCCAGCAGCCAAGATCTGCGACTAGCGGGGGCCAACTTC | CASSQDLRLAGANF
. | TRBJ2-1 | few | TRBV6-5 | 16 | TGTGCCAGCAGTTCCCGGGGTAGCCTCTCCTACAATGAGCAGTTCTTC | CASSSRGSLSYNEQFF
. | TRBJ1-6 | few | TRBV12-3/TRBV12-4 | 13 | TGTGCCAGCCGTGGACAGCGGGGTTCACCCCTCCACTTT | CASRGQRGSPLHF
TRBD1 | TRBJ2-3 | . | TRBV6-1 | 15 | TGTGCCAGCAGCCTCGGACAGGGCCAGGGGGATACGCAGTATTTT | CASSLGQGQGDTQYF
. | TRBJ1-2 | . | TRBV11-2 | 13 | TGTGCCAGCAGCGAGGACAGCAACTATGGCTACACCTTC | CASSEDSNYGYTF
. | TRBJ1-1 | few | TRBV6-2/TRBV6-3 | 14 | TGTGCCAGCAGTTGGACACGATTGAACACTGAAGCTTTCTTT | CASSWTRLNTEAFF
. | TRBJ2-2 | few | TRBV14 | 15 | TGTGCCAGCAGCCAATGGGGGCCGGACACCGGGGAGCTGTTTTTT | CASSQWGPDTGELFF